This passage covers 26 T cell receptor beta chains from one sample sequenced in a study of T cell changes during pregnancy in multiple sclerosis. The method was immunoSEQ multiplex PCR; TCRdb's version includes in-frame clones alone and lacks a portion of them. This sample has around 65,000 clones; 88% occur once, and the top ten carry roughly 1.7%. Sequencing used peripheral blood, obtained in the first trimester of pregnancy. Every receptor here comes from a female donor with multiple sclerosis, enrolled in a pregnancy study.

The V and J genes are TRBV5-5 and TRBJ2-7, with 7 positions matching TRBD1. V lost 4 bases to trimming and J lost 2 bases; unmatched junction nucleotides: 9. The CDR3 contains 15 residues. Germline CDR1 is SGHKS and CDR2 is YYEKEE (reference sequence). As DNA, the CDR3 is TGTGCCAGCAGCCACCCGGACAGGCGGCCCTACGAGCAGTACTTC. Translating gives CASSHPDRRPYEQYF. The whole variable domain, filled in from reference TRBV5-5 and TRBJ2-7, reads DAGVTQSPTHLIKTRGQQVTLRCSPISGHKSVSWYQQVLGQGPQFIFQYYEKEERGRGNFPDRFSARQFPNYSSELNVNALLLGDSALYLCASSHPDRRPYEQYFGPGTRLTVT.

This clone came up once. This chain's CDR3 is CASSPRQGVGQPQHF. The CDR3 DNA reads as TGTGCCAGCAGCCCTAGACAGGGAGTGGGTCAGCCCCAGCATTTT. The chain recombines TRBV6-1 with TRBJ1-5; TRBD1 agrees at 7 bases. Looked up from germline, CDR1 is MNHNS and CDR2 is SASEGT. This CDR3 contains 15 residues. The J segment lost 6 bases and the V segment lost 6 bases, leaving 11 bases of the junction unmatched.

This clone ranks as medium-sized. The chain recombines TRBV7-3 with TRBJ2-3; D is possibly TRBD2 (6 bases). The CDR3 has 15 amino acids. V was clipped by 0 bases and J by 5 bases, with 12 bases between them. The germline V gene has CDR1 SGHTA and CDR2 FQGTGA. CDR3 protein: CASSLTASDIDTQYF. Here the CDR3 DNA reads TGTGCCAGCAGCTTAACGGCTAGCGATATAGATACGCAGTATTTT. Full variable domain (missing parts from reference TRBV7-3 and TRBJ2-3): GAGVSQTPSNKVTEKGKYVELRCDPISGHTALYWYRQSLGQGPEFLIYFQGTGAADDSGLPNDRFFAVRPEGSVSTLKIQRTERGDSAVYLCASSLTASDIDTQYFGPGTRLTVL.

The chain carries TRBV6-4 and TRBJ2-1; 7 bases fit TRBD1. Trimming at V came to 9 bases and at J to 0 bases, leaving 8 bases not matched to a gene. Germline V gene sequence: CDR1 MRHNA, CDR2 SNTAGT. This CDR3 is built from 15 residues. CDR3 sequence (DNA): TGTGCCAGTCGTGCATCAGGGGGCTCCTACAATGAGCAGTTCTTC. The encoded protein is CASRASGGSYNEQFF.

The J gene is TRBJ2-7, the V gene TRBV15; TRBD2 matches 7 bases. The CDR3 is 15 residues long. Germline-derived CDR1 and CDR2 are LNHNV and YYDKDF (reference sequence). V was clipped by 1 base and J by 0 bases; unmatched bases: 3. CDR3: CATSRGGGGSYEQYF. DNA of the CDR3: TGTGCCACCAGCAGAGGTGGCGGGGGCTCCTACGAGCAGTACTTC.

V and J are TRBV7-2 and TRBJ2-2; 9 bases line up with TRBD2. The trim removed 6 bases at V and 3 bases at J, leaving 8 bases unmatched. The CDR3 consists of 16 residues. Germline V gene sequence: CDR1 SGHTA, CDR2 FQGNSA. The CDR3 reads CASRKAAGGDTGELFF. CDR3 in DNA: TGTGCCAGCAGAAAGGCAGCGGGAGGCGACACCGGGGAGCTGTTTTTT.

V gene TRBV13 combines with J gene TRBJ1-4, with TRBD1 matching 7 bases. The CDR3 has 19 residues. The ends lost 0 bases at V and 0 bases at J; junction bases unmatched: 10. Germline-derived CDR1 and CDR2 are PRHDT and FYEKMQ (reference sequence). The CDR3: CASSLGSTGTKATNEKLFF. Here the CDR3 DNA reads TGTGCCAGCAGCTTAGGCTCGACAGGGACGAAGGCAACTAATGAAAAACTGTTTTTT.

This chain joins TRBV13 and TRBJ1-3; no clear D gene. The germline V gene has CDR1 PRHDT and CDR2 FYEKMQ (reference sequence). The CDR3 is 14 amino acids. Trimming stripped 5 bases from V and 7 bases from J, with 15 bases between. The DNA of the CDR3 is TGTGCCAGCAGCCGCGGCCCCCTACCCAACACCATATATTTT. This translates into CASSRGPLPNTIYF. Full variable domain (missing parts from reference TRBV13 and TRBJ1-3): AAGVIQSPRHLIKEKRETATLKCYPIPRHDTVYWYQQGPGQDPQFLISFYEKMQSDKGSIPDRFSAQQFSDYHSELNMSSLELGDSALYFCASSRGPLPNTIYFGEGSWLTVV.

The table lists this clone with many counts. The rearrangement uses TRBV7-9 and TRBJ2-6; tentatively, D is TRBD1 (5 bases). Trimming left V 2 bases short and J 3 bases short, with 17 bases between. From germline, CDR1 is SEHNR and CDR2 FQNEAQ (reference sequence). CDR3 length equals 18 residues. The CDR3 coding sequence is TGTGCCAGCAGCTTAAGTTTCAGGGATACCTTTGGGGCCAACGTCCTGACTTTC. It codes for CASSLSFRDTFGANVLTF.

This clone has only a few counts. The V gene is TRBV11-2, the J gene TRBJ2-5; 11 nucleotides agree with TRBD2. Germline loops: CDR1 SGHAT, CDR2 FQNNGV. V gave up 2 bases and J gave up 4 bases; unmatched junction bases: 3. This CDR3 region has 15 residues. CDR3 nucleotides: TGTGCCAGCAGCTTATTAGCGGGAGGGTTAGAGACCCAGTACTTC. Residues: CASSLLAGGLETQYF.

The V call is TRBV29-1, the J call TRBJ2-5; D call uncertain. With the DNA end fitting TRBJ2-7 better, the J assignment may be wrong. CDR1 is SQVTM and CDR2 is ANQGSEA in the germline V gene. The CDR3 has 15 residues. The CDR3 loop reads CSVEESGWGSYEQYF. The CDR3 nucleotides read TGCAGCGTTGAAGAATCAGGATGGGGCTCCTACGAGCAGTACTTC.

Of note for this clone: The junction departs from the called germline gene at one end, perhaps through a read error. The chain has TRBV6-1 and TRBJ2-1; TRBD2 matches at 10 bases. The CDR3 is 15 residues long. CDR1 MNHNS and CDR2 SASEGT come from the germline V gene. CDR3 nucleotide sequence: TGTGCCAGCAGAGAAGCGGGAGGGCCAGTAAATGAGCAGTTCTTC. Its translation is CASREAGGPVNEQFF.

The sample holds a few counts of this clone. J is TRBJ1-2 and V is TRBV2; 9 bases are a match to TRBD1. J gave up 5 bases and V 6 bases, and 7 bases lay outside the gene matches. This CDR3 contains 14 residues. From germline, CDR1 is SNHLY and CDR2 FYNNEI. DNA for the CDR3: TGTGCCAGCAGAGGGGGAGACAGGGGGTATGGCTACACCTTC. Its translation is CASRGGDRGYGYTF.

This clone was counted a single time. CDR3 in amino acids: CASSRGQETEAFF. In nucleotides, the CDR3 is TGTGCCAGCAGCAGGGGGCAGGAGACTGAAGCTTTCTTT. The V and J genes are TRBV6-1 and TRBJ1-1; 8 bases are shared with TRBD1. The CDR3 spans 13 residues. Germline V gene sequence: CDR1 MNHNS, CDR2 SASEGT. The V and J ends lost 6 bases and 5 bases, in that order; junction bases with no gene match: 5.

The chain links TRBV5-4 to TRBJ2-1, with 8 bases fitting TRBD2. CDR1 is SGHNT and CDR2 is YYREEE in the germline V gene (reference sequence). The CDR3 contains 15 residues. Trimming took 0 bases from V and 5 from J; bases not matched to a gene: 4. The CDR3 DNA is TGTGCCAGCAGCTTGGAAGCGGGAGTACACAATGAGCAGTTCTTC. This encodes CASSLEAGVHNEQFF.

This chain links TRBV19 with TRBJ1-2; no clear D. The germline CDR1 and CDR2 sequences are LNHDA and SQIVND (reference sequence). Trimming removed 7 bases at V and 5 bases at J, with 17 bases between. This CDR3 spans 14 amino acids. Here the CDR3 reads CASTLSVGRYGYTF. CDR3 bases: TGTGCCAGTACTTTAAGCGTGGGGAGGTATGGCTACACCTTC.

The rearrangement links TRBV16 to TRBJ2-1; 13 bases map to TRBD2. The CDR3 loop spans 17 amino acids. V was pared by 4 bases and J by 5 bases, with 8 bases of the junction left unmatched. Germline CDR1 KGHSY, CDR2 FQNENV. CDR3 nucleotides: TGTGCCAGCAGCCTCCTTCATGGGACTAGCGGGGACAATGAGCAGTTCTTC. Its protein is CASSLLHGTSGDNEQFF. The full variable domain, its missing parts supplied by reference TRBV16 and TRBJ2-1, is GEEVAQTPKHLVRGEGQKAKLYCAPIKGHSYVFWYQQVLKNEFKFLISFQNENVFDETGMPKERFSAKCLPNSPCSLEIQATKLEDSAVYFCASSLLHGTSGDNEQFFGPGTRLTVL.

Of note for this clone: One end of the junction is discordant with germline, which a read error may explain. J is TRBJ2-7 and V is TRBV7-2, with D tentatively TRBD2 (7 bases). The CDR3 runs 13 residues. Per germline, CDR1 SGHTA and CDR2 FQGNSA. CDR3: CASSLTGTTPRRF. The DNA for the CDR3 is TGTGCCAGCAGCTTAACAGGGACTACCCCAAGACGCTTC.

This clone was counted a few times. The chain's CDR3 is CASGRTSGPYEQYF. CDR3 in DNA: TGCGCCAGCGGTAGGACTAGCGGGCCCTACGAGCAGTACTTC. The genes are TRBV5-1 and TRBJ2-7, with TRBD2 matching over 11 bases. The V gene end was trimmed by 7 bases and the J gene end by 2 bases; junction bases not matched to a gene: 5. Germline lookup yields CDR1 SGHRS and CDR2 YFSETQ. The CDR3 runs to 14 residues.

This chain connects TRBV27 to TRBJ2-7; 12 nucleotides match TRBD2. Germline trimming cut 5 bases from V and 5 bases from J; bases unmatched to any gene: 4. The CDR3 has 14 amino acids. Germline lookup yields CDR1 MNHEY and CDR2 SMNVEV (reference sequence). CDR3 residues: CASSRLAGEDEQYF. The CDR3 DNA reads as TGTGCCAGCAGTAGACTAGCGGGAGAAGACGAGCAGTACTTC.

The V and J genes are TRBV19 and TRBJ2-3; 8 bases align to TRBD1. Germline V lookup: CDR1 LNHDA, CDR2 SQIVND (reference sequence). V trimming: 4 bases; J trimming: 3 bases; junction bases outside the gene matches: 3. This CDR3 spans 14 amino acids. CDR3 DNA sequence: TGTGCCAGTAGTACCCGACAGGGGACAGATACGCAGTATTTT. This gives the protein CASSTRQGTDTQYF.

The chain is built from TRBV6-1 and TRBJ2-2; the match to TRBD1 covers 11 bases. The CDR3 runs to 15 residues. CDR1 MNHNS and CDR2 SASEGT come from the germline V gene. V shed 6 bases, J shed 5 bases, and the junction held 5 bases outside the gene matches. The CDR3 nucleotides are TGTGCCAGCAGGCCGGACAGGGGGCAAACCGGGGAGCTGTTTTTT. Translating gives CASRPDRGQTGELFF.

This clone was observed once. The CDR3 DNA follows: TGTGCCAGTGGGACTAGTCGATACTACAATGAGCAGTTCTTC. It specifies CASGTSRYYNEQFF. This chain connects TRBV6-1 to TRBJ2-1; TRBD2 matches at 8 bases. Germline V CDR1 and CDR2: MNHNS, SASEGT. V lost 9 bases, J lost 3 bases, and 7 bases stayed unmatched. The CDR3 sequence is 14 residues long.

This clone is a singleton in its sample. This sequence joins TRBV5-1 and TRBJ2-7; 8 positions match TRBD1. The V gene's germline CDR1 is SGHRS and CDR2 YFSETQ. Unmatched junction bases numbered 5, after V lost 2 bases and J lost 4 bases. This CDR3 contains 14 residues. CDR3 bases: TGCGCCAGCAGCTTCACAGGGGGATCTTACGAGCAGTACTTC. It specifies CASSFTGGSYEQYF. The full variable domain, in which reference TRBV5-1 and TRBJ2-7 provide the parts outside the CDR3, is KAGVTQTPRYLIKTRGQQVTLSCSPISGHRSVSWYQQTPGQGLQFLFEYFSETQRNKGNFPGRFSGRQFSNSRSEMNVSTLELGDSALYLCASSFTGGSYEQYFGPGTRLTVT.

The V and J genes are TRBV19 and TRBJ2-5; 8 nucleotides match TRBD1. After removal of 5 bases from V and 5 bases from J, the junction contained 13 bases not matched to a gene. Germline V lookup: CDR1 LNHDA, CDR2 SQIVND (reference sequence). The CDR3 is 16 amino acids. CDR3 amino acids: CASSPGQGSIGETQYF. CDR3 DNA sequence: TGTGCCAGTAGTCCTGGACAGGGAAGTATCGGGGAGACCCAGTACTTC.

The J gene is TRBJ2-7, the V gene TRBV2; tentative D call: TRBD2 (6 bases). Trimming shortened V by 5 bases and J by 3 bases, and 20 bases separated the two germline ends. This CDR3 contains 16 residues. The germline gives CDR1 SNHLY, CDR2 FYNNEI. The CDR3 sequence: CASSHPPEGWGYEQYF. As DNA, the CDR3 is TGTGCCAGCAGTCACCCCCCGGAGGGTTGGGGCTACGAGCAGTACTTC.